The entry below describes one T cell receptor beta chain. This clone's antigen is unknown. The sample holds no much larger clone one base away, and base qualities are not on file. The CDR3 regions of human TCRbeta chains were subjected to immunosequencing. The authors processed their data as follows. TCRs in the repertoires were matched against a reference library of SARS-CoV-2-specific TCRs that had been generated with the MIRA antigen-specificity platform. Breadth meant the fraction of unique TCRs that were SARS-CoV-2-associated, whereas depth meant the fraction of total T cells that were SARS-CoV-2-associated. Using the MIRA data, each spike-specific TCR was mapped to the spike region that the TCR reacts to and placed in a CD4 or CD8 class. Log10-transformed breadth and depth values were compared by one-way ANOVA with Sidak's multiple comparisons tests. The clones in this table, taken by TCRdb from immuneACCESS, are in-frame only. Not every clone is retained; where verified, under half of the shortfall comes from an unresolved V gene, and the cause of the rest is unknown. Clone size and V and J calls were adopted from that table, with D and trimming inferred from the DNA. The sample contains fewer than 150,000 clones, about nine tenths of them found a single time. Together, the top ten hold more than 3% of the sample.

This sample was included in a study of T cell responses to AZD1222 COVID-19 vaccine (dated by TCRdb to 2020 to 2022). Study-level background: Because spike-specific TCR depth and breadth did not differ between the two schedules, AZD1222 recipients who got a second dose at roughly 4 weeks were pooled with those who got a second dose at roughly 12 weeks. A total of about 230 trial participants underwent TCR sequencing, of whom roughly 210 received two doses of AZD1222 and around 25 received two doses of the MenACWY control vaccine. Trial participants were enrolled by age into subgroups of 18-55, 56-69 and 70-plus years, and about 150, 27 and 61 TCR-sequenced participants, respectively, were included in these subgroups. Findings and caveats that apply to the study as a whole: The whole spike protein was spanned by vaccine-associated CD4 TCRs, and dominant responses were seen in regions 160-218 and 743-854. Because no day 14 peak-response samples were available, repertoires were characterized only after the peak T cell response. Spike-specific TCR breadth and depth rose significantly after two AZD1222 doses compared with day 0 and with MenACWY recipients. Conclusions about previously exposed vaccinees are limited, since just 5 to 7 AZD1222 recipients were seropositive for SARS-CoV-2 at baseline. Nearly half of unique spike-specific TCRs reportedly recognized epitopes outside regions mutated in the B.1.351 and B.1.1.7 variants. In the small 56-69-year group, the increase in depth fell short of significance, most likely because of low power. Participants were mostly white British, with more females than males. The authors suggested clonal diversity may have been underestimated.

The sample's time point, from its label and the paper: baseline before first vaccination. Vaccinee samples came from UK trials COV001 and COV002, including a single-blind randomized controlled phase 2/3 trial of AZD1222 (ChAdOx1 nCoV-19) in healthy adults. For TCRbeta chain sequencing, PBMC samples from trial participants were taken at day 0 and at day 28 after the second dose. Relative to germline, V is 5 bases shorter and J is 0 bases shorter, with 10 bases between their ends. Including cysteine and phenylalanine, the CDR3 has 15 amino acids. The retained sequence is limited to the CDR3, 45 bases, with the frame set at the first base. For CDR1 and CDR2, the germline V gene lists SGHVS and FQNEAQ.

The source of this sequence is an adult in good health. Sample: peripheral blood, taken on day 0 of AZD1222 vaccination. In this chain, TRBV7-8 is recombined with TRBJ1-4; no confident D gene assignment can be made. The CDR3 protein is CASSLTDATNEKLFF. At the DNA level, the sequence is TGTGCCAGCAGCCTAACAGACGCAACTAATGAAAAACTGTTTTTT. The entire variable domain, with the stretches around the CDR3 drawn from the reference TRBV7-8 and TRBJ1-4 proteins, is GAGVSQSPRYKVAKRGQDVALRCDPISGHVSLFWYQQALGQGPEFLTYFQNEAQLDKSGLPSDRFFAERPEGSVSTLKIQRTQQEDSAVYLCASSLTDATNEKLFFGSGTQLSVL.